The 10 T cell receptor beta chains below all came from one sample that was sequenced in a study of T cell repertoires in cytomegalovirus infection. TCRdb re-analysed the reads in MiXCR, keeping a single row per CDR3 protein. The data show 150,000 to 200,000 distinct CDR3 sequences, approximately 30% seen once. Sequenced material: PBMCs. All receptors derive from a human donor in good health (CMV status not recorded). Some clones in this sample may be carry-over from other donors' samples.

Turning to this clonotype: A read error may explain this, as a much larger clone is one base away. The CDR3: CAGSARLNTEAFF. CDR3 DNA: TGTGCCGGCAGCGCGCGACTGAACACTGAAGCTTTCTTT. This chain connects TRBV7-2 to TRBJ1-1; D gene unclear. The germline CDR1 and CDR2 sequences are SGHTA and FQGNSA. The CDR3 loop spans 13 amino acids.

The chain combines TRBV5-1 with TRBJ2-7, with D maybe TRBD1 (7 bases). Trimming removed 4 bases from V and 3 bases from J, with 14 bases in between. The CDR3 is 14 residues long. CDR1 is SGHRS and CDR2 is YFSETQ in the germline V gene. CDR3 region: CASSIAGQSYEQYF. For the CDR3, the DNA is TGCGCCAGCAGCATCGCGGGACAGAGCTACGAGCAGTACTTC. Full variable domain (rest looked up from reference TRBV5-1 and TRBJ2-7): KAGVTQTPRYLIKTRGQQVTLSCSPISGHRSVSWYQQTPGQGLQFLFEYFSETQRNKGNFPGRFSGRQFSNSRSEMNVSTLELGDSALYLCASSIAGQSYEQYFGPGTRLTVT.

This clonotype was seen more than once but under ten times. The V call is TRBV20-1, the J call TRBJ1-5; D gene unclear. In germline, CDR1 is DFQATT, CDR2 SNEGSKA (reference sequence). Trimming removed 0 bases at V and 0 bases at J, with 9 bases between. The CDR3 runs to 15 residues. CDR3 bases: TGCAGTGCTAGAGATAACCGTTATAGCAATCAGCCCCAGCATTTT. Its protein product is CSARDNRYSNQPQHF.

The gene calls are TRBV9 and TRBJ1-1; 9 nucleotides align to TRBD1. CDR1 SGDLS and CDR2 YYNGEE come from the germline V gene. Trimming cost V 2 bases and J 0 bases; bases outside gene matches: 8. The CDR3 loop spans 17 amino acids. Here the CDR3 DNA reads TGTGCCAGCAGCGTGGGGACAGGGCACGGGGTGAACACTGAAGCTTTCTTT. Translated, it gives CASSVGTGHGVNTEAFF.

On this clonotype itself: Given a much more abundant clone one base away, this may be a read error. V is TRBV7-2 and J is TRBJ1-4; D is perhaps TRBD1 (5 bases). Trimming pared 3 bases from V and 2 bases from J, leaving 16 bases between. This CDR3 contains 17 residues. CDR1 SGHTA and CDR2 FQGNSA come from the germline V gene. Here the CDR3 DNA reads TGTGCCAGCAGCTTTTCTCCGAGGGGCGACACTAATGAAAAACTGTTTTTT. This encodes CASSFSPRGDTNEKLFF.

The chain joins TRBV7-2 to TRBJ1-1; D ambiguous. This CDR3 has 12 residues. V was trimmed by 10 bases and J by 1 base, leaving 10 bases between them. Germline V gene data show CDR1 as SGHTA and CDR2 as FQGNSA. The CDR3 DNA reads as TGTGCCATCACCCCGACGAACACTGAAGCTTTCTTT. Amino acid sequence: CAITPTNTEAFF.

This clonotype was recorded a few times. The chain carries TRBV28 and TRBJ2-1; 8 positions agree with TRBD1. The CDR3 length is 13 residues. J was trimmed by 13 bases and V by 6 bases; bases with no gene match: 11. CDR1 MDHEN and CDR2 SYDVKM come from the germline V gene. The CDR3, as DNA: TGTGCCAGCAGCTACTCGAGACAGGGGTTACAGTTCTTC. Its protein product is CASSYSRQGLQFF.

V and J are TRBV2 and TRBJ2-6; tentatively, D is TRBD1 or TRBD2 (5 bases each). V lost 9 bases, J lost 0 bases, and 9 bases lay in between. Germline values: CDR1 SNHLY, CDR2 FYNNEI. This CDR3 region has 14 residues. CDR3 nucleotide sequence: TGTGCCAGGGGGACCTACTCTGGGGCCAACGTCCTGACTTTC. This gives the protein CARGTYSGANVLTF.

This clonotype was detected a few times. The chain uses TRBV6-6 and TRBJ2-7; the match to TRBD1 covers 9 bases. V was pared by 6 bases and J by 4 bases, with 7 bases of the junction left unmatched. In germline, CDR1 is MNHNY, CDR2 SVGAGI (reference sequence). This CDR3 comprises 14 residues. The CDR3: CASRLPGQGYEQYF. CDR3 sequence (DNA): TGTGCCAGCAGATTACCGGGACAGGGATACGAGCAGTACTTC.

The gene calls are TRBV20-1 and TRBJ1-5; TRBD1 matches at 7 bases. The J segment lost 2 bases and the V segment lost 4 bases, leaving 23 bases of the junction unmatched. The V gene's germline CDR1 is DFQATT and CDR2 SNEGSKA (reference sequence). CDR3 size: 20 residues. CDR3 in amino acids: CSAIDLRQGADLGGNQPQHF. CDR3 sequence (DNA): TGCAGTGCTATAGATTTAAGACAGGGAGCGGATTTAGGGGGCAATCAGCCCCAGCATTTT.